The 21 T cell receptor beta chains in this list originate from one sample, sequenced in a study of OX40 agonist ivuxolimab in advanced cancers. The method behind the library was the immunoSEQ multiplex PCR assay. Entries here come from immuneACCESS through TCRdb and include only in-frame sequences with V and J called. Some clones fail to appear in such tables; in the studies checked, an unresolved V gene covers under half of the shortfall, and the cause of the remainder is unknown. The sample records 75,000 to 100,000 clones, approximately 84% of which are singletons. The top ten clonotypes cover about 5.8% of the sample. The sample here was CD4+ or CD8+ T cells sorted from blood, taken in a trial of the OX40 agonist ivuxolimab. These receptors were obtained from an adult with an advanced solid tumor such as melanoma, head and neck, liver or kidney cancer.

The CDR3 protein is CASTTGINQPQHF. The CDR3 region has the DNA TGCGCCAGCACGACAGGGATCAATCAGCCCCAGCATTTT. The rearrangement joins TRBV10-2 to TRBJ1-5; 7 nucleotides line up with TRBD1. V trimming: 7 bases; J trimming: 3 bases; junction bases outside the gene matches: 3. The CDR3 runs to 13 residues. Looked up from germline, CDR1 is WSHSY and CDR2 is SAAADI.

The chain carries TRBV19 and TRBJ1-5, with TRBD1 matching 7 bases. The CDR3 is made up of 13 amino acids. Germline V gene data show CDR1 as LNHDA and CDR2 as SQIVND (reference sequence). V shed 8 bases, J shed 4 bases, and the junction held 5 bases outside the gene matches. CDR3 region: CASGRDRNQPQHF. DNA for the CDR3: TGTGCCAGTGGGCGGGACAGAAATCAGCCCCAGCATTTT.

The genes are TRBV7-9 and TRBJ2-3; TRBD1 is a possible D gene (5 bases). The CDR3 runs 13 residues. The V gene's germline CDR1 is SEHNR and CDR2 FQNEAQ (reference sequence). The V end lost 5 bases, the J end lost 0 bases, and 6 bases lay between the germline ends. CDR3 in DNA: TGTGCCAGCAGCCGACAGAGCACAGATACGCAGTATTTT. Translation: CASSRQSTDTQYF.

The gene calls are TRBV9 and TRBJ2-1, with TRBD2 matching 8 bases. Germline V lookup: CDR1 SGDLS, CDR2 YYNGEE. The CDR3 extends over 15 amino acids. Losses at the gene ends were 4 bases for V and 8 bases for J; bases not matched to a gene: 11. DNA for the CDR3: TGTGCCAGCAGCCTAGCGGCGGGGGGAATCTATGAGCAGTTCTTC. Protein: CASSLAAGGIYEQFF.

This clone was picked up one time. The rearrangement uses TRBV23-1 and TRBJ1-3, with D uncertain. TRBV23-1 is labeled an ORF, and its function is uncertain. V lost 8 bases to trimming and J lost 4 bases, with 9 bases between them. The CDR3 loop spans 12 amino acids. The CDR3, as DNA: TGCGCCAGCCGGCAGTTCGGAAACACCATATATTTT. It codes for CASRQFGNTIYF.

The V call is TRBV15, the J call TRBJ1-2; no firm D call. This CDR3 has 11 residues. Trimming left V 6 bases short and J 4 bases short, with 6 bases between. Looked up from germline, CDR1 is LNHNV and CDR2 is YYDKDF (reference sequence). The CDR3 reads CATSEAYGYTF. The CDR3 coding sequence is TGTGCCACCAGTGAAGCCTATGGCTACACCTTC.

The rearrangement links TRBV7-9 to TRBJ2-7; no reliable D call. The CDR3 length is 17 residues. Trimming took 0 bases from V and 0 from J, leaving 15 bases between them. Germline V gives CDR1 SEHNR, CDR2 FQNEAQ (reference sequence). In DNA form, the CDR3 reads TGTGCCAGCAGCTTAGCACGCCTGGGATCTCGCTCCTACGAGCAGTACTTC. Amino acids: CASSLARLGSRSYEQYF.

The chain has TRBV10-3 and TRBJ2-3; possibly TRBD2 for D (7 bases). V was cut by 10 bases and J by 5 bases, with 19 bases left in between. The CDR3 is 14 residues long. The germline gives CDR1 ENHRY, CDR2 SYGVKD. The chain's CDR3 is CATRRGGDGDTQYF. CDR3 sequence (DNA): TGTGCCACCAGACGAGGGGGGGACGGAGATACGCAGTATTTT.

The V gene is TRBV7-8, the J gene TRBJ2-7; 11 bases fit TRBD1. Germline V gene lookup returns CDR1 SGHVS and CDR2 FQNEAQ. With 8 bases clipped from V and 1 base from J, the junction kept 4 bases outside the gene matches. The CDR3 extends over 14 amino acids. CDR3 bases: TGTGCCAGCGGAGGACAGGGGGCTTCCTACGAGCAGTACTTC. Translated: CASGGQGASYEQYF. Using reference TRBV7-8 and TRBJ2-7 for the parts outside the CDR3, the full variable domain is GAGVSQSPRYKVAKRGQDVALRCDPISGHVSLFWYQQALGQGPEFLTYFQNEAQLDKSGLPSDRFFAERPEGSVSTLKIQRTQQEDSAVYLCASGGQGASYEQYFGPGTRLTVT.

This rearrangement joins TRBV5-6 to TRBJ2-7; 9 bases fit TRBD2. The germline gives CDR1 SGHDT, CDR2 YYEEEE. The CDR3 is made up of 15 amino acids. J lost 6 bases, V lost 1 base, and 8 bases had no gene match. In DNA, the CDR3 is TGTGCCAGCAGCTTGCCCAGCGGGGGGCTGGGCGAGCAGTACTTC. Translated: CASSLPSGGLGEQYF.

This sequence joins TRBV6-5 and TRBJ2-7, with 7 bases aligning to TRBD1. V dropped 7 bases and J dropped 0; count of bases not matched to a gene: 9. Germline V CDR1 and CDR2: MNHEY, SVGAGI. CDR3 length: 15 residues. Here the CDR3 reads CASINTGDASYEQYF. The CDR3 region has the DNA TGTGCCAGCATCAACACAGGGGACGCCTCCTACGAGCAGTACTTC.

V is TRBV9 and J is TRBJ2-7, with a weak D call TRBD2 (5 bases). This CDR3 is 15 amino acids long. The V end lost 3 bases, the J end lost 5 bases, and 18 bases lay between the germline ends. The V gene's germline CDR1 is SGDLS and CDR2 YYNGEE. CDR3 protein: CASSAGGLLPDEQYF. CDR3 coding DNA: TGTGCCAGCAGCGCCGGAGGTCTTCTACCAGACGAGCAGTACTTC.

The V call is TRBV15, the J call TRBJ2-7; 9 positions agree with TRBD2. J gave up 0 bases and V 1 base, and 19 bases lay outside the gene matches. The CDR3 is 21 amino acids. Germline loops: CDR1 LNHNV, CDR2 YYDKDF (reference sequence). CDR3 sequence reads: CATSRVLAPSGTTILSYEQYF. DNA of the CDR3: TGTGCCACCAGCAGAGTGTTGGCGCCTAGCGGGACTACAATACTCTCCTACGAGCAGTACTTC.

The rearrangement uses TRBV4-2 and TRBJ1-5; D is perhaps TRBD1 (6 bases). This CDR3 is 14 amino acids long. The V end lost 1 base, the J end lost 2 bases, and 6 bases lay between the germline ends. In germline, CDR1 is LGHNA, CDR2 YNFKEQ. In DNA, the CDR3 is TGTGCCAGCAGCCAAGCAGGGGGCAATCAGCCCCAGCATTTT. As protein: CASSQAGGNQPQHF.

This clone was counted only a few times. The chain has TRBV5-1 and TRBJ2-1; D unclear. The CDR3 has 14 residues. CDR1 and CDR2 (germline): SGHRS, YFSETQ. Trimming removed 5 bases from V and 0 bases from J, with 9 bases in between. The CDR3 coding sequence is TGCGCCAGCAGGTATCAGGACTCCTACAATGAGCAGTTCTTC. Residues: CASRYQDSYNEQFF. The entire variable domain, with the rest obtained from reference TRBV5-1 and TRBJ2-1, is as follows: KAGVTQTPRYLIKTRGQQVTLSCSPISGHRSVSWYQQTPGQGLQFLFEYFSETQRNKGNFPGRFSGRQFSNSRSEMNVSTLELGDSALYLCASRYQDSYNEQFFGPGTRLTVL.

The genes are TRBV7-9 and TRBJ2-7; no clear D. The V gene lost 2 bases and the J gene lost 3 bases, with 5 bases spanning the gap. Germline V gene sequence: CDR1 SEHNR, CDR2 FQNEAQ (reference sequence). CDR3 size: 12 residues. CDR3 residues: CASSLSYYEQYF. In nucleotides, the CDR3 is TGTGCCAGCAGCTTAAGTTACTACGAGCAGTACTTC. Filled out from reference TRBV7-9 and TRBJ2-7, the complete variable domain reads DTGVSQNPRHKITKRGQNVTFRCDPISEHNRLYWYRQTLGQGPEFLTYFQNEAQLEKSRLLSDRFSAERPKGSFSTLEIQRTEQGDSAMYLCASSLSYYEQYFGPGTRLTVT.

This rearrangement joins TRBV6-1 to TRBJ2-7; either TRBD1 or TRBD2 may supply D (5 bases each). Trimming stripped 8 bases from V and 0 bases from J, with 11 bases between. The CDR3 spans 13 residues. CDR1 and CDR2 (germline): MNHNS, SASEGT. The CDR3 DNA reads TGTGCCAGCGGGAGACAGAGCTCCTACGAGCAGTACTTC. This translates into CASGRQSSYEQYF.

The chain recombines TRBV29-1 with TRBJ2-6; no reliable D call. In germline, CDR1 is SQVTM, CDR2 ANQGSEA. CDR3 size: 15 residues. V lost 6 bases to trimming and J lost 2 bases, with 14 bases between them. The CDR3 is CSVASTGPGANVLTF. The DNA of the CDR3 is TGCAGCGTCGCCTCGACGGGCCCTGGGGCCAACGTCCTGACTTTC. Full variable domain (remainder filled in from reference TRBV29-1 and TRBJ2-6): SAVISQKPSRDICQRGTSLTIQCQVDSQVTMMFWYRQQPGQSLTLIATANQGSEATYESGFVIDKFPISRPNLTFSTLTVSNMSPEDSSIYLCSVASTGPGANVLTFGAGSRLTVL.

V and J are TRBV4-3 and TRBJ1-2; 7 bases map to TRBD1. V was clipped by 4 bases and J by 8 bases; unmatched bases: 10. CDR1 is LGHNA, CDR2 YSLEER, per germline. This CDR3 contains 14 residues. The DNA for the CDR3 is TGCGCCAGCAGCCGAACACAGGGGACGTACGGCTACACCTTC. It codes for CASSRTQGTYGYTF.

The genes are TRBV9 and TRBJ2-1; TRBD2 matches 13 bases. Germline V gene data show CDR1 as SGDLS and CDR2 as YYNGEE. CDR3 size: 15 residues. V gave up 4 bases and J gave up 6 bases; unmatched junction bases: 4. CDR3 region: CASSPRTSGSNEQFF. The CDR3 region has the DNA TGTGCCAGCAGCCCGAGGACTAGCGGGAGCAATGAGCAGTTCTTC.

The chain combines TRBV4-3 with TRBJ2-6; D is uncertain. CDR3 length: 19 residues. Germline V CDR1 and CDR2: LGHNA, YSLEER. Trimming took 0 bases from V and 0 from J, leaving 15 bases between them. Here the CDR3 DNA reads TGCGCCAGCAGCCAAGATCCGGGTTCTGGAACCTCTGGGGCCAACGTCCTGACTTTC. Its translation is CASSQDPGSGTSGANVLTF.